Described below is a single TCR beta chain sequence and its context. This receptor's antigen is unknown. No clone much larger than this one lies a single base away; base qualities are absent. This sample is part of a study of cytomegalovirus exposure and HLA in healthy donors listed by TCRdb under 2017. In the study overall: An earlier analysis of roughly 610 of the donors reported about 300 Gb of sequence data and 117 million unique TCR beta sequences obtained from roughly 180 million T cells. An early release covering 550 to 700 HLA-typed donors comprised around 300 gigabases of sequencing data and tens of millions of unique TCR sequences. Of the roughly 400 genotyped donors, less than 85% were placed in the genetic ancestry cluster associated with self-reported Caucasian donors. The aim of the study was to test whether cataloging public T cell receptors could identify signatures of past pathogen exposure. Using immunosequencing, the study profiled T cell repertoires from 550 to 750 subjects and related those repertoires to cytomegalovirus serostatus. Along with the 666-subject first cohort, a separate validation cohort of more than 90 different subjects was used. High-throughput TCR immunosequencing, statistical association of individual TCRs with disease status, and machine learning were combined to predict cytomegalovirus infection status. A later analysis re-examined previously published TCR beta repertoires from about 700 donors and added high-resolution HLA genotyping to investigate patterns of TCR occurrence. Rather than drawing on any new phenotypic data, the later analysis identified candidate immune exposures from TCR beta sequences and the way those sequences occurred across donors. To decide whether each TCR beta V gene segment behaved as functional or pseudogenic, an earlier analysis of some 570 of the donors relied on high-throughput TCR beta sequencing. Donor age, sex, ethnicity and CMV serostatus were compiled alongside the repertoire data. A later genetic analysis used genome-wide SNP genotypes for 398 of the 666 donors, treating that subset as a discovery cohort. Every repertoire in the discovery cohort had been generated on one and the same sequencing platform. HLA typing covered class I and class II loci at four-digit resolution. The number of typed donors differed by locus: about 620-640 for A, B, C, DRB1 and DQB1; 500 to 550 for DQA1; over 600 for DPA1; and around 490 for DPB1. Because of strong linkage in the cohort, a handful of DR-DQ haplotypes were treated as single units for association and clustering. Among around 400 genotyped donors of the cohort, an average of around 220,000 unique TCR beta nucleotide sequences was sequenced per donor, of which 15% to 20% were non-productive. Summary of the overall study and its limitations: The sequencing pipeline was judged likely to have produced a cluster of highly shared sequence variants as a technical artifact. Because counts were too low, under 20 rarely observed V segments, including chromosome 9 orphons, were left out of the earlier analysis of about 620 of the donors. Some IMGT-functional V segments, including TRBV6-2 and TRBV6-3, could not be told apart with the 87-base-pair reads, so those segments were excluded. In a later analysis, most CMV-associated TCR beta chains were found to appear HLA-restricted, with HLA associations seemingly driven largely by CMV exposure. The only immune exposure information available for the cohort was CMV serostatus. Presence/absence analyses assumed roughly uniform sequencing depth across donors, an assumption that may not hold. In an earlier analysis of about 550 of the donors, most TCR beta V segments were observed in productive rearrangements about 87% or about 30% of the time, broadly matching IMGT annotations. Most TCR sequences were observed very rarely across donors, whereas some public TCRs were present in many individuals. In this cohort, only TCR beta chains were sequenced, and detectable features were limited by the absence of alpha or paired-chain data. The classifier was reported to diagnose cytomegalovirus status with high specificity and sensitivity in both the original cohort and the validation cohort. In a later analysis, HLA-associated TCR beta chains showed more clonal expansion and lower generation probabilities than non-associated chains that were equally common. A few of the identified cytomegalovirus-associated TCR beta chains were confirmed in vitro to be specific for cytomegalovirus antigens. In a later genetic analysis, a missense DCLRE1C variant was associated with V-gene and J-gene trimming of TCR beta chains, and the association was replicated in an independent cohort. A total of some 180 TCR beta chains were listed by the study as associated with cytomegalovirus. Correlated functional status among segregating V segments might be attributable to linkage disequilibrium, but an unknown experimental factor could not be ruled out. Several of the top co-occurrence clusters appeared to be linked to parvovirus B19, influenza, CMV and Epstein-Barr virus, according to a later analysis. According to a later analysis, TCR association rates differed among HLA loci, with DRB1 alleles showing the most associated TCRs and HLA-C alleles showing the fewest. Because some donors lacked HLA typing at each locus, the association tests relied only on the typed subset. The authors suggested that the approach could potentially be generalized to other disease states and immunological phenotypes. Assigning TCR associations to individual alleles was difficult when HLA alleles, especially DR and DQ, strongly co-occurred. A further reported finding was that TCR beta sequences accurately predicted the HLA-A and HLA-B alleles for most subjects in the first cohort. In a later analysis, 16,951 TCR beta sequences were associated with specific HLA alleles at a false discovery rate of 0.05. In a later genetic analysis, fewer N-insertions in productive TCRs were reported among donors in an Asian-associated ancestry cluster than the approximately 710-donor mean.

In total, just over 650 healthy bone marrow donors made up the cohort. At the time of sampling, every cohort member was nominally healthy, though immune exposures that went unrecorded were likely present. Of the 670 or so cohort members, around 290 had a positive CMV serostatus and 350 to 450 had a negative one, while no CMV serostatus was recorded for the donor. Every donor gave a peripheral blood sample, and the peripheral blood mononuclear cells from that sample were used for TCR beta sequencing. The Qiagen DNeasy Blood Extraction Kit was used to extract genomic DNA from the blood cell samples. Sequences SGHTA (CDR1) and FQGTGA (CDR2) are obtained from the germline V gene. The CDR3 has 12 amino acids, counting the end cysteine and phenylalanine. Only CDR3 DNA remains: 36 bases, in frame from the first base. V is shortened by 2 bases, J by 9 bases, and the region joining them spans 8 bases. Receptor amplification or capture employed the immunoSEQ multiplex PCR assay. For the multiplex PCR, a mixture combining 60 forward primers for TCR Vbeta segments and 13 reverse primers for TCR Jbeta segments was used. Amplification of the CDR3 region of rearranged TCR beta genes was performed with a multiplex PCR assay on genomic DNA. The amplified TCR beta libraries were sequenced on the Illumina HiSeq System as 87-base-pair reads. Per the source publication's procedure: In a later analysis, tens of millions of unique TCR beta chains were counted across the approximately 620 repertoires, and roughly 11 million of these chains were shared by at least two donors. To remove PCR and sequencing errors, raw reads were error-corrected and collapsed into unique sequences using a nearest-neighbor algorithm that merged closely related sequences. CDR3 sequences were aligned to IMGT reference sequences to assign V, D and J gene segments. For a sequence to be retained, a match of at least six nucleotides to both a V gene segment and a J gene segment was required. Rearrangements were called productive when the CDR3 lacked stop codons and stayed in frame with V and J; all others were non-productive. Following IMGT convention, CDR3 was defined as the stretch from the second conserved V-encoded cysteine to the conserved J-encoded phenylalanine. In an earlier analysis of approximately 500 of the donors, sequences lacking an unambiguous match to a single V gene segment were excluded. In an earlier analysis of some 590 of the donors, V segments were called functional above 56.7% productive rearrangements and were called segregating when the between-donor standard deviation exceeded 5%. A statistical classification framework was built to diagnose cytomegalovirus status from the catalog of TCR beta chain sequences. V and J gene assignment, in a later analysis, came from comparing TCR nucleotide sequences with IMGT/GENE-DB human TR gene sequences. In a later analysis, CDR3 sequences and most-parsimonious VDJ recombination scenarios were assigned using the TCRdist pipeline. In a later analysis, each TCR beta chain was defined by its CDR3 amino acid sequence together with its V-gene family, and reads without a unique V-gene family were excluded. In a later analysis, approximately 640 highly shared, low-generation-probability nucleotide sequences were removed to address suspected cross-contamination and a sequencing artifact. In a later analysis, a clonal expansion index was calculated for each public chain from normalized within-repertoire ranks of inferred template counts. Generation probabilities in a later analysis came from a VDJ recombination model fitted to out-of-frame rearrangements, and those results were checked against IGoR. Hypergeometric tests were used in a later analysis to score TCR-TCR, TCR-HLA and TCR-CMV co-occurrence, with a repertoire-size bias correction applied to the TCR pairs. In a later analysis, false discovery rates were estimated by permuting HLA or CMV assignments 20 times. In a later analysis, co-occurring TCRs were grouped using DBSCAN, with TCRdist sequence similarity added in when clustering inside HLA-allele-positive subsets. Co-occurrence clustering excluded repertoires with fewer than 30,000 or more than 120,000 public chains, plus five with anomalous nucleotide sharing. The table comes from immuneACCESS by way of TCRdb, which keeps in-frame sequences with V and J called. Part of the clones is missing from these tables; in studies checked, under half for an unresolved V gene and the rest for unknown reasons. V and J calls and clone size are copied from that table; D and trimming were computed from the DNA. The sample contains some 140,000 clones, around 80% of them found a single time. Clones ranked in the top ten supply 4.8% of the sample.

The sequence is built from TRBV7-3 and TRBJ2-1; TRBD2 might be the D gene, on 5 matching bases. Sequencing was performed on PBMCs. The source is a man in his thirties or forties in good health. CDR3 reads: CASSLHGGEQFF. In nucleotides, the sequence is TGTGCCAGCAGCTTACATGGAGGTGAGCAGTTCTTC.